The 30 T cell receptor beta chains in this list originate from one sample, sequenced in a study of T cells after yellow fever vaccination. TCRdb reanalysed the 5' RACE reads using MiXCR and keeps one entry per CDR3 protein. Among some 420,000 distinct CDR3 sequences listed, over 15% were seen once. This specimen consisted of PBMCs, obtained before the yellow fever booster vaccination. These receptors all come from a man between 18 and 35 years old who received the YFV17D yellow fever vaccine.

V gene TRBV12-3 or TRBV12-4 combines with J gene TRBJ1-5, with 7 bases matching TRBD1. With 6 bases clipped from V and 5 bases from J, the junction kept 4 bases outside the gene matches. The length of the CDR3 is 13 residues. This CDR3 is CASRGDSYQPQHF. The CDR3 nucleotides read TGTGCCAGCAGAGGGGACAGCTATCAGCCCCAGCATTTT.

The genes are TRBV5-1 and TRBJ2-5; D is ambiguous. The CDR3 is made up of 11 amino acids. Trimming removed 4 bases from V and 9 bases from J, with 10 bases in between. Germline assignment: CDR1 SGHRS and CDR2 YFSETQ. CDR3 sequence: CASSAGPAQYF. The CDR3 bases are TGCGCCAGCAGCGCCGGTCCGGCCCAGTACTTC.

This clonotype came up a few times. J is TRBJ2-7 and V is TRBV12-3 or TRBV12-4, with a tentative D call TRBD1 (7 bases). This CDR3 spans 13 amino acids. V was cut by 2 bases and J by 7 bases, with 12 bases left in between. The chain's CDR3 is CASSLQGGLEQYV. In DNA form, the CDR3 reads TGTGCCAGCAGTTTACAGGGGGGCCTAGAGCAGTACGTC.

This clonotype turned up a few times. The rearrangement links TRBV7-3 to TRBJ2-1; D gene uncertain. Trimming removed 4 bases at V and 7 bases at J, with 11 bases between. Germline V CDR1 and CDR2: SGHTA, FQGTGA. The CDR3 loop spans 13 amino acids. The CDR3 DNA reads as TGTGCCAGCAGCTCAGACCCGATGAATGAGCAGTTCTTC. It codes for CASSSDPMNEQFF.

This clonotype was counted at least ten times. The V and J genes are TRBV20-1 and TRBJ1-5, with a tentative D call TRBD1 (6 bases). CDR1 is DFQATT and CDR2 is SNEGSKA in the germline V gene (reference sequence). The CDR3 extends over 15 amino acids. Trimming left V 2 bases short and J 8 bases short, with 19 bases between. In DNA, the CDR3 is TGCAGTGCTAGAACCCTAGGACAGTCTGGGAAGCCCCAGCATTTT. Protein sequence: CSARTLGQSGKPQHF.

Only a few counts were recorded for this clonotype. This chain connects TRBV29-1 to TRBJ1-1; TRBD1 might be the D (5 bases). The CDR3 length is 14 residues. The germline V and J ends were trimmed by 4 bases and 0 bases, with 12 bases remaining between them. Germline CDR1 reads SQVTM; CDR2 reads ANQGSEA. The CDR3 sequence: CSVAPGGMNTEAFF. The CDR3 coding sequence is TGCAGCGTTGCGCCGGGGGGGATGAACACTGAAGCTTTCTTT.

This chain joins TRBV11-2 and TRBJ2-7, with D perhaps TRBD1 (6 bases). The CDR3 contains 13 residues. V dropped 1 base and J dropped 4 bases, with 8 bases sitting between them. The V gene's germline CDR1 is SGHAT and CDR2 FQNNGV. The CDR3 region is CASSLGQEYEQYF. In DNA, the CDR3 is TGTGCCAGCAGCTTAGGACAGGAGTACGAGCAGTACTTC.

V is TRBV5-1 and J is TRBJ2-1; TRBD2 matches at 7 bases. Germline CDR1 is SGHRS and CDR2 is YFSETQ. This CDR3 region has 15 residues. Unmatched junction bases numbered 3, after V lost 0 bases and J lost 3 bases. In nucleotides, the CDR3 is TGCGCCAGCAGCTTGGATCGGGGGGACTACAATGAGCAGTTCTTC. Translating it yields CASSLDRGDYNEQFF.

The chain is built from TRBV28 and TRBJ1-5, with 7 nucleotides matching TRBD1. Per germline, CDR1 MDHEN and CDR2 SYDVKM. This CDR3 is built from 16 residues. Germline trimming cut 5 bases from V and 4 bases from J; bases unmatched to any gene: 11. In DNA, the CDR3 is TGTGCCAGCAGTACCACCCAGGGGGTCGGGAATCAGCCCCAGCATTTT. This codes for CASSTTQGVGNQPQHF. Full variable domain (rest looked up from reference TRBV28 and TRBJ1-5): DVKVTQSSRYLVKRTGEKVFLECVQDMDHENMFWYRQDPGLGLRLIYFSYDVKMKEKGDIPEGYSVSREKKERFSLILESASTNQTSMYLCASSTTQGVGNQPQHFGDGTRLSIL.

Many counts were recorded for this clonotype. The chain employs TRBV10-3 and TRBJ1-2, with TRBD1 identical over 11 bases. The CDR3 totals 13 residues. From germline, CDR1 is ENHRY and CDR2 SYGVKD. V shed 7 bases and J 8 bases; nucleotides not matched to a gene: 6. The chain's CDR3 is CAITGQGARGYTF. Written as DNA, the CDR3 is TGTGCCATCACTGGACAGGGGGCGAGGGGCTACACCTTC.

There are a few counts of this clonotype. The rearrangement uses TRBV5-1 and TRBJ1-6; no clear D. V dropped 0 bases and J dropped 11 bases, with 15 bases sitting between them. Germline CDR1 SGHRS, CDR2 YFSETQ. The CDR3 loop spans 15 amino acids. The CDR3 DNA is TGCGCCAGCAGCTTGGAGGGTCCCCGTCGGGCACCCCTCCACTTT. Translated: CASSLEGPRRAPLHF.

This chain connects TRBV21-1 to TRBJ2-3; TRBD1 is taken as the D call from the table, unchecked against the DNA. TRBV21-1 is deemed a pseudogene. The CDR3 has 17 residues. CDR3 loop: CANFPPQLGGSTDTQYF. CDR3 sequence (DNA): TGTGCCAACTTTCCCCCGCAATTGGGGGGCTCCACAGATACGCAGTATTTT.

This chain joins TRBV28 and TRBJ2-3; 8 bases are shared with TRBD1. This CDR3 spans 18 amino acids. The junction had 12 bases not matched to a gene; V was cut back by 4 bases and J by 0 bases. Germline CDR1 and CDR2: MDHEN and SYDVKM. In nucleotides, the CDR3 is TGTGCCAGCAGTTCCGACAGGGGTTCAGTGACGAGCACAGATACGCAGTATTTT. This gives the protein CASSSDRGSVTSTDTQYF.

This clonotype was counted only a few times. CDR3 in amino acids: CASSLGLGGTQYF. In nucleotides, the CDR3 is TGTGCCAGCAGCTTAGGATTGGGGGGGACCCAGTACTTC. The chain recombines TRBV7-2 with TRBJ2-5; maybe TRBD2 (6 bases). The CDR3 extends over 13 amino acids. V lost 1 base and J lost 7, with 10 bases in between. Germline CDR1 SGHTA, CDR2 FQGNSA.

A remark on this clonotype: The CDR3 carries no conserved terminal phenylalanine or tryptophan, so it likely arises from a read error. The V and J genes are TRBV5-5 and TRBJ2-5, with D perhaps TRBD2 (5 bases). This CDR3 has 14 residues. Trimming shortened V by 6 bases and J by 3 bases, and 15 bases separated the two germline ends. From germline, CDR1 is SGHKS and CDR2 YYEKEE (reference sequence). The CDR3 DNA reads as TGTGCCAGCACTTCTGGACGACTAAAAGAGACCCAGTACATC. This encodes CASTSGRLKETQYI.

At least ten counts were recorded for this clonotype. This sequence joins TRBV13 and TRBJ1-2, with 9 bases matching TRBD1. CDR1 and CDR2 (germline): PRHDT, FYEKMQ (reference sequence). Trimming cost V 0 bases and J 7 bases; bases outside gene matches: 0. The CDR3 is made up of 13 amino acids. The CDR3 DNA sequence: TGTGCCAGCAGCTTAGGGACAGGGGGTGGCTACACCTTC. Residues: CASSLGTGGGYTF.

V is TRBV6-5 and J is TRBJ2-5; 7 bases match TRBD2. V lost 7 bases, J lost 5 bases, and 7 bases stayed unmatched. The CDR3 contains 13 residues. The germline V gene has CDR1 MNHEY and CDR2 SVGAGI. The CDR3 region has the DNA TGTGCCAGCACCCCAGCGGGGAGGGAGACCCAGTACTTC. It specifies CASTPAGRETQYF.

This clonotype was seen a handful of times. The J gene is TRBJ2-3, the V gene TRBV5-8; tentatively, D is TRBD1 (6 bases). Trimming pared 5 bases from V and 2 bases from J, leaving 21 bases between. CDR1 is SGHTS and CDR2 is YDEGEE in the germline V gene. The CDR3 is 17 amino acids. As DNA, the CDR3 is TGTGCCAGCAGGCCCAACAGGGTTAATTTGATCACAGATACGCAGTATTTT. Protein sequence: CASRPNRVNLITDTQYF. The variable domain in full, completed from reference TRBV5-8 and TRBJ2-3, reads EAGVTQSPTHLIKTRGQQATLRCSPISGHTSVYWYQQALGLGLQFLLWYDEGEERNRGNFPPRFSGRQFPNYSSELNVNALELEDSALYLCASRPNRVNLITDTQYFGPGTRLTVL.

This clonotype was counted only a few times. The rearrangement links TRBV4-2 to TRBJ1-2; D not certain. Trimming took 0 bases from V and 6 from J, leaving 5 bases between them. CDR3 size: 12 residues. Germline lookup yields CDR1 LGHNA and CDR2 YNFKEQ. The CDR3, as DNA: TGTGCCAGCAGCCAAGACGGGGATGGCTACACCTTC. This sequence encodes CASSQDGDGYTF.

This chain connects TRBV5-1 to TRBJ2-3; D tentatively fits TRBD1 or TRBD2 (5 bases each). The germline V gene has CDR1 SGHRS and CDR2 YFSETQ. The V gene lost 4 bases and the J gene lost 2 bases, with 14 bases spanning the gap. The CDR3 is 15 amino acids. The CDR3 DNA reads as TGCGCCAGCAGCCCCGGGGCTCCTATCACAGATACGCAGTATTTT. Residues: CASSPGAPITDTQYF. Combining the CDR3 with reference TRBV5-1 and TRBJ2-3 gives the whole variable domain KAGVTQTPRYLIKTRGQQVTLSCSPISGHRSVSWYQQTPGQGLQFLFEYFSETQRNKGNFPGRFSGRQFSNSRSEMNVSTLELGDSALYLCASSPGAPITDTQYFGPGTRLTVL.

V gene TRBV7-9 combines with J gene TRBJ1-3; D gene ambiguous. Trimming took off 5 bases at V and 4 bases at J, with 15 bases between the two ends. CDR1 and CDR2 from the germline V gene are SEHNR and FQNEAQ (reference sequence). CDR3 length: 15 amino acids. CDR3 DNA: TGTGCCAGCAGCGATGTGGGTTTTCAAGGAAACACCATATATTTT. It is translated as CASSDVGFQGNTIYF.

This clonotype was counted many times. The chain uses TRBV12-3 or TRBV12-4 and TRBJ1-2; D gene ambiguous. Trimming stripped 7 bases from V and 0 bases from J, with 9 bases between. CDR3 length equals 13 residues. Written as DNA, the CDR3 is TGTGCCAGCACCTTTCGGCCTAACTATGGCTACACCTTC. Residues: CASTFRPNYGYTF.

The chain couples TRBV6-1 to TRBJ1-5, with D unclear. The ends were cut back, 5 bases at V and 3 bases at J, with 8 bases in the middle. This CDR3 region has 13 residues. Germline V gene data show CDR1 as MNHNS and CDR2 as SASEGT. CDR3 sequence reads: CASSTEPNQPQHF. CDR3 DNA sequence: TGTGCCAGCAGTACAGAGCCCAATCAGCCCCAGCATTTT.

The chain employs TRBV12-3 or TRBV12-4 and TRBJ2-4, with 9 nucleotides matching TRBD1. The junction had 5 bases not matched to a gene; V was cut back by 5 bases and J by 9 bases. The CDR3 runs 13 residues. The CDR3 DNA reads TGTGCCAGCAGTCTTCGGACAGGGGTCATTCAGTACTTC. It encodes CASSLRTGVIQYF.

V is TRBV20-1 and J is TRBJ2-7; D tentatively fits TRBD1 or TRBD2 (5 bases each). V gave up 2 bases and J gave up 0 bases, with 11 bases separating them. The CDR3 has 14 residues. Germline CDR1 reads DFQATT; CDR2 reads SNEGSKA (reference sequence). The CDR3 spells CSARSDTSSYEQYV. CDR3 in DNA: TGCAGTGCTAGATCGGACACTAGCTCCTACGAGCAGTACGTC.

This clonotype came up a few times. This chain connects TRBV4-3 to TRBJ2-5; 13 nucleotides agree with TRBD2. V shed 4 bases, J shed 5 bases, and the junction held 10 bases outside the gene matches. There are 17 residues in the CDR3. Germline V lookup: CDR1 LGHNA, CDR2 YSLEER. CDR3 sequence: CASSPHRLLAGGETQYF. In DNA form, the CDR3 reads TGCGCCAGCAGCCCGCACCGTCTACTAGCGGGGGGGGAGACCCAGTACTTC.

This clonotype was seen more than once but under ten times. The chain joins TRBV27 to TRBJ2-4; the D is unclear. V was clipped by 3 bases and J by 5 bases, with 11 bases between them. CDR1 and CDR2 (germline): MNHEY, SMNVEV (reference sequence). The CDR3 is 14 residues long. The CDR3, as DNA: TGTGCCAGCAGTTTTAAGCAGCCCCAAAACATTCAGTACTTC. This codes for CASSFKQPQNIQYF.

This clonotype was counted at least ten times. The chain is built from TRBV6-5 and TRBJ2-5, with no clear D. Germline assignment: CDR1 MNHEY and CDR2 SVGAGI. V lost 0 bases, J lost 2 bases, and 16 bases lay in between. This CDR3 is built from 17 residues. This chain's CDR3 is CASSYSKDPRKQETQYF. The CDR3 coding sequence is TGTGCCAGCAGTTACTCGAAAGATCCCAGAAAACAAGAGACCCAGTACTTC.

This clonotype turned up a few times. The rearrangement joins TRBV5-1 to TRBJ2-5, with 11 bases lining up with TRBD2. The V gene's germline CDR1 is SGHRS and CDR2 YFSETQ. The CDR3 length is 14 residues. The junction had 4 bases not matched to a gene; V was cut back by 4 bases and J by 5 bases. The CDR3 DNA sequence: TGCGCCAGCAGCCAACTAGCGGGGGCGGAGACCCAGTACTTC. This codes for CASSQLAGAETQYF.

This clonotype has at least ten counts. The chain carries TRBV5-1 and TRBJ2-1, with a tentative D call TRBD2 (5 bases). Trimming pared 3 bases from V and 6 bases from J, leaving 10 bases between. In germline, CDR1 is SGHRS, CDR2 YFSETQ. CDR3 length: 13 residues. In DNA, the CDR3 is TGCGCCAGCAGCTCGACGGCGGGCAATGAGCAGTTCTTC. Amino acid sequence: CASSSTAGNEQFF.